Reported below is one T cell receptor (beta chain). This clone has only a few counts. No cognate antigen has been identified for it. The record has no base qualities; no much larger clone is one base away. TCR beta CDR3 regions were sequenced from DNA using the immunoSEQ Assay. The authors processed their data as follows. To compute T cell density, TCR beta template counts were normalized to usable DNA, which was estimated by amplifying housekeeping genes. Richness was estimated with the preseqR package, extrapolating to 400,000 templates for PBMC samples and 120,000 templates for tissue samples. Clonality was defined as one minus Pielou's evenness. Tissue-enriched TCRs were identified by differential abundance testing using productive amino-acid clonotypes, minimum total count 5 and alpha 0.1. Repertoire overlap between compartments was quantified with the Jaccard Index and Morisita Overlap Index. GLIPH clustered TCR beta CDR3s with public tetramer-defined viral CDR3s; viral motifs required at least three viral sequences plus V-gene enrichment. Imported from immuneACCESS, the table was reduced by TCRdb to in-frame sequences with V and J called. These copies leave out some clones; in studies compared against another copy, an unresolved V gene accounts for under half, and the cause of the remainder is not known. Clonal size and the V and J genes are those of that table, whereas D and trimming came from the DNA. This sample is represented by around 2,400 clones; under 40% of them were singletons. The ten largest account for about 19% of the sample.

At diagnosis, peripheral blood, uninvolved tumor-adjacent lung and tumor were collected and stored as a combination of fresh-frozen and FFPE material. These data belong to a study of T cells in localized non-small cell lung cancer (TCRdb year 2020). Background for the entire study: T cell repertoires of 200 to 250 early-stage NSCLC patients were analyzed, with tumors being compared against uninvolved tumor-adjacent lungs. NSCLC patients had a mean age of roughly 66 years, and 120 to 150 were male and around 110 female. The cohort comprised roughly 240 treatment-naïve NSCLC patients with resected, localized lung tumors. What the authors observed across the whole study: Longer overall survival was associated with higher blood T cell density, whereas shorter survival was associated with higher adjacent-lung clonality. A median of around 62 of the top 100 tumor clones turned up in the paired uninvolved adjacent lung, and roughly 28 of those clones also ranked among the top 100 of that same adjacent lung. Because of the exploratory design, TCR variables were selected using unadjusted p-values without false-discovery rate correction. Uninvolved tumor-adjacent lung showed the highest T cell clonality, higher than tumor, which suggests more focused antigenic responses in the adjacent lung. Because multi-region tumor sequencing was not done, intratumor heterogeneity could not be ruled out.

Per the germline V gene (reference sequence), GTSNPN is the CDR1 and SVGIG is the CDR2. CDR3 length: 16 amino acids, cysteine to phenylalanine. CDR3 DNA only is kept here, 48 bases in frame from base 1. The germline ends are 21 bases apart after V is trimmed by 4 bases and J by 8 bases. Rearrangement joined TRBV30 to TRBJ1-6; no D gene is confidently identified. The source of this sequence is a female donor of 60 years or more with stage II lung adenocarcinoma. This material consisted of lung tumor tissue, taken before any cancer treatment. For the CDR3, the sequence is CAWTSPLHQTYSPLHF. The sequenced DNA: TGTGCCTGGACCTCTCCCTTACACCAGACATATTCACCCCTCCACTTT.